Listed below are T cell receptor beta chains from one sample, sequenced in a study of T cell repertoires in cytomegalovirus infection. TCRdb reanalysed the reads using MiXCR and keeps one entry per CDR3 protein. Of 510,000 or so distinct CDR3 sequences listed, about 30% are singletons. The specimen sequenced was PBMCs. These receptors came from a human donor in good health (CMV status not recorded). Some clones in this sample may be carry-over from other donors' samples. Each CDR3 is given with its conserved first and last residue. D genes are given only for firm matches. Size is stated for part of the rows, as once, few or many counts, or as a class when the clone is expanded.

TRBJ1-2,-,TRBV25-1,TRBD1,TGTGCCAGCAGTGGGACCGGGACAGAAAACATTAACTATGGCTACACCTTC,CASSGTGTENINYGYTF
TRBJ2-1,few,TRBV7-9,TRBD2,TGTGCCAGCTTGCAGGGTAGTTGGACTAGCAATGAGCAGTTCTTC,CASLQGSWTSNEQFF
TRBJ2-4,-,TRBV14,TRBD2,TGTGCCAGCAGCCAAGGGACGACTAGCGTAAAAAACATTCAGTACTTC,CASSQGTTSVKNIQYF
TRBJ1-5,-,TRBV4-1,-,TGCGCCAGCAGCCAAGTTCCGGGGCCGGGCAATCAGCCCCAGCATTTT,CASSQVPGPGNQPQHF
TRBJ2-3,-,TRBV4-2,TRBD2,TGTGCCAGCAGCCAAGTTAGCGGGAGTGCAACAGATACGCAGTATTTT,CASSQVSGSATDTQYF
TRBJ1-1,few,TRBV5-1,-,TGCGCCAGCAGCCCTCCGGGACTTAAATTTCCCACTGAAGCTTTCTTT,CASSPPGLKFPTEAFF
TRBJ2-1,many,TRBV7-2,TRBD1,TGTGCCAGCAGCTCCACCAAACAGGGGGCCACGTCGTCCTCCTACAATGAGCAGTTCTTC,CASSSTKQGATSSSYNEQFF
TRBJ2-1,-,TRBV11-2,-,TGTGCCAGCAGCTTAGAGAGGAGTGAGCAGTTCTTC,CASSLERSEQFF
TRBJ2-3,many,TRBV12-3/TRBV12-4,TRBD2,TGTGCCAGCATCCCCCTCGGCGGGAGGGCCGCAGATACGCAGTATTTT,CASIPLGGRAADTQYF
TRBJ1-6,-,TRBV27,TRBD1,TGTGCCAGCAGACCTCGGACAGGGCCGAATTCACCCCTCCACTTT,CASRPRTGPNSPLHF
TRBJ2-1,few,TRBV6-2/TRBV6-3,-,TGTGCCAGCACGTCGCTAGCCGTGAAGAATGAGCAGTTCTTC,CASTSLAVKNEQFF
TRBJ2-5,few,TRBV6-5,-,TGTGCCAGCAGTTACGCCCCTATCCCAGGAAGGGAGACCCAGTACTTC,CASSYAPIPGRETQYF
TRBJ2-7,-,TRBV5-4,TRBD2,TGTGCCAGCAGCTTGGGCGGGGGACCCGAGCAGTACTTC,CASSLGGGPEQYF
TRBJ2-1,many,TRBV7-2,TRBD2,TGTGCCAGCAGCTTGTTACTAGCGGGAGGGCCGGCTGAGCAGTTCTTC,CASSLLLAGGPAEQFF
TRBJ2-1,-,TRBV6-5,-,TGTGCCAGCAGTTATGGCAACCCGGGCAATGAGCAGTTCTTC,CASSYGNPGNEQFF
TRBJ2-1,few,TRBV7-3,-,TGTGCCAGCAGCTCGAATTCGAGGGAGCAGTTCTTC,CASSSNSREQFF
TRBJ2-7,few,TRBV20-1,-,TGCAGTGCTAAATTCACGGCCTACGAGCAGTACTTC,CSAKFTAYEQYF
TRBJ1-3,few,TRBV28,TRBD1,TGTGCCAGCAGCCCCGCGACAGGGTCAGAAAACACCATATATTTT,CASSPATGSENTIYF
TRBJ2-4,few,TRBV11-2,TRBD2,TGTGCCAGCAGCAGCGCGGGGGGCGCAAACATTCAGTACTTC,CASSSAGGANIQYF
TRBJ2-5,-,TRBV28,-,TGTGCCAGCAGTTTATTGGGACTGCAAGAGACCCAGTACTTC,CASSLLGLQETQYF
TRBJ1-4,few,TRBV7-2,-,TGTGCCAGCAGCCCACCCAATGAAAAACTGTTTTTT,CASSPPNEKLFF
TRBJ2-7,few,TRBV12-3/TRBV12-4,-,TGTGCCAGCAGTTTGGCCTCCAACTCTCTTTACAACTACGAGCAGTACTTC,CASSLASNSLYNYEQYF
TRBJ1-1,-,TRBV6-6,-,TGTGCCAGCAATACCGGGCCGGAAGCTTTCTTT,CASNTGPEAFF